These 12 T cell receptor beta chains originate from one sample sequenced in a study of cytomegalovirus exposure and HLA in healthy donors. Primers for the PCR totalled 60 Vbeta and 13 Jbeta. The table came from immunoSEQ multiplex PCR; TCRdb's copy has only in-frame clones and leaves some out. The repertoire holds approximately 220,000 clones, with nearly 80% as singletons. The sample was PBMCs. The receptors shown here come from a male donor in good health and CMV-seronegative.

This clone was observed a single time. The J gene is TRBJ2-5, the V gene TRBV9; D is perhaps TRBD2 (6 bases). This CDR3 contains 19 residues. V was trimmed by 0 bases and J by 1 base, leaving 22 bases between them. CDR1 SGDLS and CDR2 YYNGEE come from the germline V gene. CDR3 DNA: TGTGCCAGCAGCGTAGTTTCAGGGCGGGGTCTGGGAATCCAAGAGACCCAGTACTTC. This gives the protein CASSVVSGRGLGIQETQYF.

The V and J genes are TRBV6-5 and TRBJ1-2; a weak D match, TRBD1 (5 bases). This CDR3 is 15 amino acids long. The germline V gene has CDR1 MNHEY and CDR2 SVGAGI. Trimming removed 2 bases at V and 1 base at J, with 11 bases between. CDR3 residues: CASSYGAQLNYGYTF. CDR3 in DNA: TGTGCCAGCAGTTACGGGGCTCAACTTAACTATGGCTACACCTTC.

This chain links TRBV4-3 with TRBJ2-7, with 9 bases matching TRBD2. Germline V gene data show CDR1 as LGHNA and CDR2 as YSLEER. This CDR3 region has 16 residues. V shed 3 bases and J 4 bases; nucleotides not matched to a gene: 10. CDR3 DNA sequence: TGCGCCAGCAGCCAGGGAGCGGGGGGCCCTGAATACGAGCAGTACTTC. Encoded protein: CASSQGAGGPEYEQYF.

The chain is built from TRBV28 and TRBJ2-3; perhaps TRBD1 as D (6 bases). CDR1 and CDR2 (germline): MDHEN, SYDVKM. The CDR3 is 16 residues long. Trimming shortened V by 6 bases and J by 2 bases, and 18 bases separated the two germline ends. Written as DNA, the CDR3 is TGTGCCAGCAGCGAACTTAAACAGGGATTCACAGATACGCAGTATTTT. Translation gives CASSELKQGFTDTQYF.

The chain uses TRBV29-1 and TRBJ2-2, with a possible D match to TRBD1 (6 bases). Trimming left V 7 bases short and J 2 bases short, with 20 bases between. There are 16 residues in the CDR3. Germline values: CDR1 SQVTM, CDR2 ANQGSEA. The CDR3 here is CSAQLFGQYNTGELFF. The CDR3 nucleotides are TGCAGCGCCCAACTATTTGGACAGTATAACACCGGGGAGCTGTTTTTT.

This clone was seen a handful of times. The CDR3 spells CASSPRPGFPEAFF. The DNA of the CDR3 is TGTGCCAGCAGTCCCCGACCAGGGTTCCCCGAAGCTTTCTTT. The rearrangement joins TRBV25-1 to TRBJ1-1, with D possibly being TRBD1 (5 bases). The ends were cut back, 5 bases at V and 8 bases at J, with 18 bases in the middle. CDR1 is MGHDK and CDR2 is SYGVNS in the germline V gene. The CDR3 sequence is 14 residues long.

The rearrangement links TRBV13 to TRBJ2-7, with D tentatively TRBD2 (5 bases). There are 15 residues in the CDR3. Germline V gene lookup returns CDR1 PRHDT and CDR2 FYEKMQ (reference sequence). V lost 0 bases and J lost 1, with 10 bases in between. The CDR3 DNA follows: TGTGCCAGCAGCTTAGGCGGACTGGATTCCTACGAGCAGTACTTC. This sequence encodes CASSLGGLDSYEQYF.

V and J are TRBV2 and TRBJ2-3; 10 bases are a match to TRBD1. The ends lost 6 bases at V and 3 bases at J; junction bases unmatched: 6. This CDR3 contains 15 residues. Germline V CDR1 and CDR2: SNHLY, FYNNEI. CDR3 DNA sequence: TGTGCCAGCAGAGACAGGGGGCAGTTAACAGATACGCAGTATTTT. Translating it yields CASRDRGQLTDTQYF.

V is TRBV13 and J is TRBJ2-1, with D possibly matching TRBD1 (6 bases). From germline, CDR1 is PRHDT and CDR2 FYEKMQ (reference sequence). This CDR3 contains 15 residues. Trimming shortened V by 2 bases and J by 4 bases, and 12 bases separated the two germline ends. The CDR3 reads CASSLMQGLYNEQFF. In DNA, the CDR3 is TGTGCCAGCAGCTTAATGCAGGGGCTATACAATGAGCAGTTCTTC.

This chain joins TRBV7-9 and TRBJ2-7, with D maybe TRBD2 (6 bases). Deletions cut 5 bases from V and 9 bases from J, with 35 bases between. The CDR3 has 19 residues. Germline assignment: CDR1 SEHNR and CDR2 FQNEAQ (reference sequence). The CDR3 DNA follows: TGTGCCAGCAGCGTCCCCGACAGAGGAGGGTCCCTTATTACGAGCGGGCAGTACTTC. It is translated as CASSVPDRGGSLITSGQYF.

The rearrangement links TRBV6-5 to TRBJ2-5; TRBD1 agrees at 8 bases. From germline, CDR1 is MNHEY and CDR2 SVGAGI. The length of the CDR3 is 15 residues. The trim removed 4 bases at V and 4 bases at J, leaving 8 bases unmatched. The CDR3 DNA reads TGTGCCAGCAGTTCTTCTCACACAGGGGGAGAGACCCAGTACTTC. As protein: CASSSSHTGGETQYF.

This clone was seen just once. V usage is TRBV29-1 and J usage is TRBJ2-3; D may be TRBD2 (5 bases). The V and J ends lost 2 bases and 0 bases respectively, with 12 bases between them. Germline loops: CDR1 SQVTM, CDR2 ANQGSEA. The CDR3 runs to 15 residues. Written as DNA, the CDR3 is TGCAGCGTTGAACCATATAGCGTAAGCACAGATACGCAGTATTTT. Protein sequence: CSVEPYSVSTDTQYF.